This T cell receptor beta chain was identified in a study of T cells in Graves' hyperthyroidism and ophthalmopathy. This clonotype has just a few counts. Graves' hyperthyroidism without ophthalmopathy progression within 18 months was termed stable. V was cut by 1 base and J by 6 bases, with 12 bases left in between. This CDR3 has 14 residues. Per germline, CDR1 MNHEY and CDR2 SVGAGI. Using RNA transcripts as the source, TCR beta CDR3 regions were amplified. HTBI primers were used for first-round RT-PCR of the TCR CDR3. TCRdb re-analysed the multiplex PCR reads in MiXCR, keeping a single row per CDR3 protein. The sample records 800,000 or so distinct CDR3 sequences, over 35% being singletons.

The clonotype was recovered from a man younger than 35 with Graves' hyperthyroidism. Sequencing input: blood. The chain employs TRBV6-5 and TRBJ1-1; D remains unclear. The CDR3 region is CASSYYPRQAEAFF. CDR3 nucleotides: TGTGCCAGCAGTTACTACCCCCGTCAGGCTGAAGCTTTCTTT.